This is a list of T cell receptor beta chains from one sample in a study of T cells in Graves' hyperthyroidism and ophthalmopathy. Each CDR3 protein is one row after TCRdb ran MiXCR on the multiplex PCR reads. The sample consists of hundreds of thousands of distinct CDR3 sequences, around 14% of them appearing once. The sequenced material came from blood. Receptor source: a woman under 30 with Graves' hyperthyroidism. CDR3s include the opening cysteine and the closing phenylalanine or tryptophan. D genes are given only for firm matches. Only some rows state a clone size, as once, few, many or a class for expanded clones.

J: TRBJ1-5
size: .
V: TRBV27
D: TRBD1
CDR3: CASSRDRGGNQPQHF
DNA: TGTGCCAGCAGCAGGGACAGGGGCGGCAATCAGCCCCAGCATTTT

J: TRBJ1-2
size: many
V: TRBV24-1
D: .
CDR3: CATSDSWQGDGYTF
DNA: TGTGCCACCAGTGATTCCTGGCAGGGTGATGGCTACACCTTC

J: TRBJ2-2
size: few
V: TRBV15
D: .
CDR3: CATSREAGFTGELFF
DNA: TGTGCCACCAGCAGAGAGGCGGGGTTCACCGGGGAGCTGTTTTTT

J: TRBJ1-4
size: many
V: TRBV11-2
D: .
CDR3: CASRRPGRREKLFF
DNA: TGTGCCAGCAGACGACCGGGACGACGGGAAAAACTGTTTTTT

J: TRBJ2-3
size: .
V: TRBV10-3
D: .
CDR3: CAISLTSTDTQYF
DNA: TGTGCCATCAGTCTTACGAGCACAGATACGCAGTATTTT

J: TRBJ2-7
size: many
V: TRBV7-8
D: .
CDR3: CASSLERVRSYEQYF
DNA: TGTGCCAGCAGCTTAGAGCGCGTCAGATCCTACGAGCAGTACTTC

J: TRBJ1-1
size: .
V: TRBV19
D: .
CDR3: CASSRGRNTEAFF
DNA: TGTGCCAGTAGTCGAGGGCGGAACACTGAAGCTTTCTTT

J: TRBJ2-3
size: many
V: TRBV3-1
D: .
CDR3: CASSQDRSGTDTQYF
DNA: TGTGCCAGCAGCCAAGATCGTAGCGGCACAGATACGCAGTATTTT

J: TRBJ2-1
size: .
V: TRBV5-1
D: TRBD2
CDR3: CASAPRTSGSWNYNEQFF
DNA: TGCGCCAGCGCCCCCCGGACTAGCGGGAGTTGGAACTACAATGAGCAGTTCTTC

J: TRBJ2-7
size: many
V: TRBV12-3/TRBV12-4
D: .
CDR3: CASSSTREQYF
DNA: TGTGCCAGCAGTTCCACCAGGGAGCAGTACTTC

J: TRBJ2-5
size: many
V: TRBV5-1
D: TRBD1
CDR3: CASSLAGTGAQTQYF
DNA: TGCGCCAGCAGCTTGGCGGGGACAGGGGCGCAGACCCAGTACTTC

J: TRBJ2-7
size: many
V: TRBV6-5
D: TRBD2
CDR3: CASSYSTSGRSYEQYF
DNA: TGTGCCAGCAGTTACTCAACTAGCGGGAGGTCCTACGAGCAGTACTTC

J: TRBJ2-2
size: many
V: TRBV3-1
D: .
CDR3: CASSPGDGVGELFF
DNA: TGTGCCAGCAGCCCAGGGGACGGGGTCGGGGAGCTGTTTTTT

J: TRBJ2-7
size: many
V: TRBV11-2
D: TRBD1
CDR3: CASSPGQGRAWYF
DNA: TGTGCCAGCAGCCCGGGACAGGGCCGGGCATGGTACTTC

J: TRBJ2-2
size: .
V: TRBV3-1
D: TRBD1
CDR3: CASSRPGQASGELFF
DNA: TGTGCCAGCTCACGACCGGGACAGGCATCCGGGGAGCTGTTTTTT

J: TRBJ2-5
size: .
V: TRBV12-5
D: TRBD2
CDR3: CAPRETYF
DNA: TGTGCCCCGCGGGAGACGTACTTC

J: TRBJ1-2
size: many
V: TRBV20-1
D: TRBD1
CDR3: CSARADRDYGYTF
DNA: TGCAGTGCTAGAGCGGACAGGGATTATGGCTACACCTTC

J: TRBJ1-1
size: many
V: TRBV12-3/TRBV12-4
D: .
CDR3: CASSPRVGGTEAFF
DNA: TGTGCCAGCAGTCCTCGGGTAGGAGGAACTGAAGCTTTCTTT

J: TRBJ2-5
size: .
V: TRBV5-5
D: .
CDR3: CASRRRGEETQYF
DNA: TGTGCCAGCAGGAGGAGGGGAGAAGAGACCCAGTACTTC

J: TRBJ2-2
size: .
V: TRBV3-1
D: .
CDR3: CASSQAGGGGTGELFF
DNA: TGTGCCAGCAGCCAAGCTGGAGGGGGGGGCACCGGGGAGCTGTTTTTT

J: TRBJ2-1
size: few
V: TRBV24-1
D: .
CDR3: CATTSASGQFF
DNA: TGTGCCACCACTAGCGCGAGCGGGCAGTTCTTC

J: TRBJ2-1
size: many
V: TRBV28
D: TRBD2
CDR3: CASPPSGSTNEQFF
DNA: TGTGCCAGCCCCCCTAGCGGGTCGACCAATGAGCAGTTCTTC

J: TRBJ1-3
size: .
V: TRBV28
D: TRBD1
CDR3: CASSLSQGVSGNTIYF
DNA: TGTGCCAGCAGCCTGTCACAGGGGGTCTCTGGAAACACCATATATTTT

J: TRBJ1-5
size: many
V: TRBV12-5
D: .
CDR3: CASGGSNQPQHF
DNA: TGTGCTAGTGGTGGTAGCAATCAGCCCCAGCATTTT

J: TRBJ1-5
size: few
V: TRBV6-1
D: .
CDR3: CASSYAGGSQPQHF
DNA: TGTGCCAGCAGTTACGCGGGCGGGTCTCAGCCCCAGCATTTT

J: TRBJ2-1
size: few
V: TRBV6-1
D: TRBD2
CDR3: CASKDVLAANYNEQFF
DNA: TGTGCCAGCAAAGACGTACTAGCGGCTAACTACAATGAGCAGTTCTTC

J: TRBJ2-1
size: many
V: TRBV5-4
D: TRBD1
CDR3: CASSPGVTGVDEQFF
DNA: TGTGCCAGCAGCCCGGGCGTGACAGGGGTCGATGAGCAGTTCTTC

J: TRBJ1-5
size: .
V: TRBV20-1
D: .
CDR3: CSARAFTDWSNQPQHF
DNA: TGCAGTGCTAGAGCATTTACAGATTGGAGCAATCAGCCCCAGCATTTT

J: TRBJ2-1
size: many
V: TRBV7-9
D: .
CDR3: CASSLNPWTAFGEQFF
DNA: TGTGCCAGCAGCCTAAACCCCTGGACAGCGTTTGGTGAGCAGTTCTTC

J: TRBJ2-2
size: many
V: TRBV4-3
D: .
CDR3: CASSQVRARQDNTGELFF
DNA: TGCGCCAGCAGCCAAGTCCGCGCGCGACAGGATAACACCGGGGAGCTGTTTTTT

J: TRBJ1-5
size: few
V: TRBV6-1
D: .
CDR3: CARGGTPPSNQPQHF
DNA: TGTGCCCGGGGGGGGACTCCACCTAGCAATCAGCCCCAGCATTTT

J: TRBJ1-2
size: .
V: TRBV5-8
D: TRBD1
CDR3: CASRNFVDRGLGYTF
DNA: TGTGCCAGCAGAAACTTTGTGGACAGGGGGCTAGGCTACACCTTC

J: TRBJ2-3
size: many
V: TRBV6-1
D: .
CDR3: CASSEASTSTDTQYF
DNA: TGTGCCAGCAGTGAAGCTTCAACTAGCACAGATACGCAGTATTTT

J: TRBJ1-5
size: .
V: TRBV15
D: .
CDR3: CATNNQPQHF
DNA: TGTGCCACCAACAATCAGCCCCAGCATTTT

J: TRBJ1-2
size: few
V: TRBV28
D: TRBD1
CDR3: CASRKGGRGSGYTF
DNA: TGTGCCAGCAGAAAGGGGGGCAGGGGGTCTGGCTACACCTTC

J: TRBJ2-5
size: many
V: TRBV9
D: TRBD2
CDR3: CASSVETSWPPTQETQYF
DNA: TGTGCCAGCAGCGTGGAGACTAGCTGGCCACCTACACAAGAGACCCAGTACTTC

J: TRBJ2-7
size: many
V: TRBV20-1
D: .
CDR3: CSARGPNYEQYF
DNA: TGCAGTGCTAGGGGACCTAACTACGAGCAGTACTTC

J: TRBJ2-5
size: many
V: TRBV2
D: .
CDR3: CASTGTADLGETQYF
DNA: TGTGCCAGCACCGGGACTGCAGACTTGGGGGAGACCCAGTACTTC

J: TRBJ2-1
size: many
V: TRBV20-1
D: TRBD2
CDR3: CSAAGTSAKEQFF
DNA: TGCAGTGCCGCGGGGACTAGCGCCAAAGAGCAGTTCTTC

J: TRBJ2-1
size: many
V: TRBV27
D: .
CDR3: CASSLRSTGNEQFF
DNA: TGTGCCAGCAGTTTGCGCTCTACCGGGAATGAGCAGTTCTTC